The sequence of this TCR beta chain was determined in a study of beta chain features in type 1 diabetes (dated by TCRdb to 2017 to 2018). In the study overall: No differences in mean age, gender distribution, total cell number or subset yield were found between patients and healthy donors. Across all samples, about 110 million sorted cells were examined, and cell number per subset correlated strongly with RNA yield. In the study, TCRB repertoires of sorted circulating CD4+ T cell subsets from recently diagnosed type 1 diabetes patients were compared with those of matched healthy donors. Whereas all 30 or so donors provided naive and central memory subsets, regulatory and stem cell-like memory subsets were isolated from just 8 patients and roughly eight healthy donors.

Including cysteine and phenylalanine, the CDR3 has 15 amino acids. Of the read, only the CDR3 DNA is kept; its 45 bases are in frame from base 1. V loses 6 bases at its end and J loses 6 bases; junction bases beyond the gene matches: 11. CDR1 MDHEN and CDR2 SYDVKM were looked up in the germline V gene. Findings and caveats that apply to the study as a whole: PCR might favor shorter templates, but patient and control samples were amplified and corrected together, so any skew would affect both groups equally. The naive, central memory and regulatory TCRB repertoires appeared to resemble one another more closely among patients than among healthy donors. Sequencing cDNA rather than genomic DNA could over-represent highly expressing activated cells, although activation and CD3 levels did not differ between groups. Only small numbers of individuals were included in the HLA sub-analyses, which left unresolved whether HLA type had any influence on TCRB rearrangement. In all four CD4+ subsets, TCRB CDR3 length was moderately but significantly shorter in type 1 diabetes patients. At VDJ recombination sites, patients with type 1 diabetes made fewer insertions and deleted more nucleotides, a pattern implying thymic rearrangement abnormalities.

As for this clone: The clone's antigen remains unknown. Base qualities are not at hand, and no much larger clone is one base apart.

The entire amount of isolated RNA was reverse transcribed using the High Capacity cDNA Reverse Transcription Kit, so the sequenced TCRB transcripts were expressed ones. Deep immunoSEQ sequencing was applied to naive, central memory and regulatory T cell samples, giving an average of roughly 3.5 million total reads per sample. Sorted cells were lysed in RLT buffer, and RNA was extracted using DNase-treated RNeasy Micro or Mini kits according to cell number. To prevent cross-contamination, each cell subset was processed individually, whereas patient and healthy donor samples were processed jointly. TCRB sequences were amplified from cDNA with the immunoSEQ multiplex PCR, producing 87-bp fragments spanning the CDR3 region. Amplicons were sequenced on the Illumina HiSeq platform. In the source study's methods: Synthetic template baselines were used to correct PCR bias computationally, reads within Hamming distance 2 were collapsed, and singletons that could not be merged were discarded. Reads were aligned against IMGT to assign V, D and J genes, CDR3 length and insertions or deletions at six rearrangement sites. Within each subset, clonotype counts were normalized to sorted cell number, after which true diversity and Gini coefficients were computed with the tcR R package. Repertoire sharing was quantified using the overlap coefficient calculated on TCRB nucleotide sequences. As a proxy for the pre-selection repertoire, out-of-frame TCRB sequences from naive cells were analyzed. Entries here come from immuneACCESS through TCRdb and include only in-frame sequences with V and J called. Some clones fail to appear in such tables; in the studies checked, an unresolved V gene covers under half of the shortfall, and the cause of the remainder is unknown. Clonal size and the V and J genes are those of that table, whereas D and trimming came from the DNA. This sample holds some 500,000 clones; over 10% were observed only once. Over 0.04% of the sample goes to the ten largest clones.

Each donor gave one peripheral blood draw, around 0.12 L on average, collected into heparinised tubes. Naive, central memory, regulatory and stem cell-like memory CD4+ T cells were sorted on a BD FACSAria II using a panel including CD45RO, CCR7, CD25, CD127, CD95 and CD27. A purity above 95% was achieved for all sorted populations. PBMCs were isolated immediately by Lymphoprep density gradient centrifugation and stained directly without culture. Samples were stained and sorted in pairs, with one healthy donor and one patient per experiment, so that batch effects were minimized. Specimen: naive CD4+ T cells from blood. According to the study, the label for this sample's cell subset or site signals: true naive CD4+ T cells. Here the chain combines TRBV28 and TRBJ1-5; the junction holds 7 bases that match TRBD1. The sequence derives from a woman in her late teens or twenties in good health. The DNA reads TGTGCCAGCAGCCCCGAGGGCCAGGGGGGTCAGCCCCAGCATTTT. The translation is CASSPEGQGGQPQHF.